This is a list of T cell receptor beta chains from one sample in a study of cytomegalovirus exposure and HLA in healthy donors. Clones were read by immunoSEQ multiplex PCR, and TCRdb kept only the in-frame ones, dropping some. The table shows roughly 130,000 clones, with 8.5% occurring only once. The sequencing input was PBMCs. These receptor sequences come from a man in his forties in good health and CMV-seronegative. The CDR3 runs from the conserved cysteine through the conserved F or W. The D gene is left open where the match is weak. Some rows mark clone size as missing; the rest say once, few, many or name a class of expanded clone.

abundance: NA; j_gene: TRBJ1-2; v_gene: TRBV7-2; d_gene: TRBD1; CDR3aa: CASSLSGQDRSYGYTF; CDR3nt: TGTGCCAGCAGCTTATCGGGACAGGATAGGAGCTATGGCTACACCTTC
abundance: NA; j_gene: TRBJ2-3; v_gene: TRBV6-1; d_gene: NA; CDR3aa: CASSEVMDGADTQYF; CDR3nt: TGTGCCAGCAGTGAAGTCATGGACGGGGCAGATACGCAGTATTTT
abundance: NA; j_gene: TRBJ1-5; v_gene: TRBV6-1; d_gene: NA; CDR3aa: CASSELDSYSNQPQHF; CDR3nt: TGTGCCAGCAGTGAATTGGACAGTTATAGCAATCAGCCCCAGCATTTT
abundance: NA; j_gene: TRBJ1-6; v_gene: TRBV5-1; d_gene: TRBD1; CDR3aa: CASSPGQDNSPLHF; CDR3nt: TGCGCCAGCAGCCCAGGACAGGATAATTCACCCCTCCACTTT
abundance: few; j_gene: TRBJ1-5; v_gene: TRBV19; d_gene: NA; CDR3aa: CATQVMSNQPQHF; CDR3nt: TGTGCCACCCAGGTGATGAGCAATCAGCCCCAGCATTTT
abundance: few; j_gene: TRBJ1-2; v_gene: TRBV25-1; d_gene: NA; CDR3aa: CASSEYGTANYGYTF; CDR3nt: TGTGCCAGCAGTGAATATGGAACAGCTAACTATGGCTACACCTTC
abundance: NA; j_gene: TRBJ2-7; v_gene: TRBV6-5; d_gene: NA; CDR3aa: CASSYRDSYEQYF; CDR3nt: TGTGCCAGCAGTTATCGGGACTCCTACGAGCAGTACTTC
abundance: NA; j_gene: TRBJ1-2; v_gene: TRBV7-2; d_gene: NA; CDR3aa: CASSLVSVSYGYTF; CDR3nt: TGTGCCAGCAGCTTAGTCAGCGTTAGCTATGGCTACACCTTC
abundance: NA; j_gene: TRBJ2-7; v_gene: TRBV19; d_gene: TRBD2; CDR3aa: CASSMIAGGRGYEQYF; CDR3nt: TGTGCCAGTAGTATGATAGCGGGGGGTCGGGGATACGAGCAGTACTTC
abundance: few; j_gene: TRBJ2-7; v_gene: TRBV7-9; d_gene: TRBD1; CDR3aa: CASSPQGQSYEQYF; CDR3nt: TGTGCCAGCAGCCCTCAGGGACAGTCCTACGAGCAGTACTTC
abundance: few; j_gene: TRBJ2-1; v_gene: TRBV6-5; d_gene: TRBD2; CDR3aa: CASGTLAASYNEQFF; CDR3nt: TGTGCCAGCGGGACTCTAGCGGCCTCCTACAATGAGCAGTTCTTC
abundance: NA; j_gene: TRBJ1-4; v_gene: TRBV6-5; d_gene: NA; CDR3aa: CASSYSRAGGEKLFF; CDR3nt: TGTGCCAGCAGTTACTCGAGGGCCGGAGGTGAAAAACTGTTTTTT
abundance: NA; j_gene: TRBJ2-1; v_gene: TRBV7-9; d_gene: NA; CDR3aa: CASSARGRNEQFF; CDR3nt: TGTGCCAGCAGCGCGCGGGGGCGCAATGAGCAGTTCTTC
abundance: NA; j_gene: TRBJ2-1; v_gene: TRBV7-2; d_gene: NA; CDR3aa: CASSLVPLAYNEQFF; CDR3nt: TGTGCCAGCAGCTTAGTCCCACTAGCCTACAATGAGCAGTTCTTC
abundance: NA; j_gene: TRBJ2-2; v_gene: TRBV11-2; d_gene: NA; CDR3aa: CASSLARVENTGELFF; CDR3nt: TGTGCCAGCAGCTTAGCCAGGGTAGAGAACACCGGGGAGCTGTTTTTT
abundance: NA; j_gene: TRBJ1-4; v_gene: TRBV5-1; d_gene: NA; CDR3aa: CASSLEQGNEKLFF; CDR3nt: TGCGCCAGCAGCTTGGAGCAGGGTAATGAAAAACTGTTTTTT
abundance: few; j_gene: TRBJ2-1; v_gene: TRBV6-1; d_gene: NA; CDR3aa: CASSGDKTDEQFF; CDR3nt: TGTGCCAGCAGTGGGGACAAGACGGATGAGCAGTTCTTC
abundance: NA; j_gene: TRBJ1-2; v_gene: TRBV5-1; d_gene: TRBD1; CDR3aa: CASSPTSSGGRGYTF; CDR3nt: TGCGCCAGCAGTCCTACCTCCTCAGGGGGCAGGGGCTACACCTTC
abundance: few; j_gene: TRBJ2-2; v_gene: TRBV6-5; d_gene: TRBD2; CDR3aa: CASSYPSGGTGELFF; CDR3nt: TGTGCCAGCAGTTACCCCAGCGGGGGAACCGGGGAGCTGTTTTTT
abundance: few; j_gene: TRBJ2-3; v_gene: TRBV29-1; d_gene: NA; CDR3aa: CSVESAEGSTDTQYF; CDR3nt: TGCAGCGTTGAATCAGCGGAGGGGAGCACAGATACGCAGTATTTT
abundance: few; j_gene: TRBJ1-2; v_gene: TRBV28; d_gene: NA; CDR3aa: CASSPGHFRDGYTF; CDR3nt: TGTGCCAGCAGTCCGGGACATTTTAGGGATGGCTACACCTTC
abundance: few; j_gene: TRBJ1-2; v_gene: TRBV28; d_gene: NA; CDR3aa: CASSLIKGLGYTF; CDR3nt: TGTGCCAGCAGTTTAATCAAGGGGCTTGGCTACACCTTC
abundance: NA; j_gene: TRBJ1-5; v_gene: TRBV6-7; d_gene: NA; CDR3aa: CASGVTGWLGNQPQHF; CDR3nt: TGTGCCAGCGGGGTTACAGGGTGGTTAGGCAATCAGCCCCAGCATTTT
abundance: NA; j_gene: TRBJ2-7; v_gene: TRBV7-6; d_gene: NA; CDR3aa: CASSSLDSSYEQYF; CDR3nt: TGTGCCAGCAGCTCCCTTGATAGCTCCTACGAGCAGTACTTC
abundance: NA; j_gene: TRBJ2-3; v_gene: TRBV5-1; d_gene: NA; CDR3aa: CASSLNFQGTDTQYF; CDR3nt: TGCGCCAGCAGCTTGAATTTTCAGGGGACAGATACGCAGTATTTT
abundance: NA; j_gene: TRBJ1-1; v_gene: TRBV9; d_gene: TRBD1; CDR3aa: CASSGEQGMNTEAFF; CDR3nt: TGTGCCAGCAGCGGCGAACAGGGGATGAACACTGAAGCTTTCTTT
abundance: NA; j_gene: TRBJ1-4; v_gene: TRBV6-1; d_gene: NA; CDR3aa: CATGGLTNEKLFF; CDR3nt: TGTGCCACCGGGGGGTTAACTAATGAAAAACTGTTTTTT
abundance: NA; j_gene: TRBJ1-5; v_gene: TRBV15; d_gene: TRBD1; CDR3aa: CATSRDYEGAQPQHF; CDR3nt: TGTGCCACCAGCAGAGATTACGAGGGGGCTCAGCCCCAGCATTTT
abundance: NA; j_gene: TRBJ1-6; v_gene: TRBV5-6; d_gene: NA; CDR3aa: CASSREVNSPLHF; CDR3nt: TGTGCCAGCAGCCGGGAGGTGAATTCACCCCTCCACTTT
abundance: few; j_gene: TRBJ2-3; v_gene: TRBV19; d_gene: NA; CDR3aa: CASSIHTGNTQYF; CDR3nt: TGTGCCAGTAGTATACATACAGGAAATACGCAGTATTTT
abundance: few; j_gene: TRBJ1-2; v_gene: TRBV9; d_gene: NA; CDR3aa: CASSGTGSFGYTF; CDR3nt: TGTGCCAGCAGCGGCACAGGGTCGTTCGGCTACACCTTC
abundance: few; j_gene: TRBJ1-5; v_gene: TRBV4-1; d_gene: NA; CDR3aa: CASSQAPQGINQPQHF; CDR3nt: TGCGCCAGCAGCCAAGCTCCGCAGGGGATAAATCAGCCCCAGCATTTT
abundance: many; j_gene: TRBJ2-2; v_gene: TRBV7-2; d_gene: TRBD2; CDR3aa: CASSLGILAGGYTGELFF; CDR3nt: TGTGCCAGCAGCTTAGGCATTTTAGCGGGGGGATACACCGGGGAGCTGTTTTTT
abundance: few; j_gene: TRBJ2-3; v_gene: TRBV28; d_gene: NA; CDR3aa: CASSFSQQGTDTQYF; CDR3nt: TGTGCCAGCAGTTTCTCACAACAGGGTACAGATACGCAGTATTTT
abundance: NA; j_gene: TRBJ2-1; v_gene: TRBV2; d_gene: TRBD2; CDR3aa: CAGKKLAGNNNEQFF; CDR3nt: TGTGCCGGAAAGAAACTAGCGGGGAACAACAATGAGCAGTTCTTC
abundance: NA; j_gene: TRBJ2-1; v_gene: TRBV5-1; d_gene: TRBD2; CDR3aa: CASSLVSLAAGNEQFF; CDR3nt: TGCGCCAGCAGCTTGGTGTCTCTAGCGGCAGGTAATGAGCAGTTCTTC
abundance: few; j_gene: TRBJ2-1; v_gene: TRBV15; d_gene: TRBD2; CDR3aa: CATSRAPRGTSGYNEQFF; CDR3nt: TGTGCCACCAGCAGAGCCCCCCGCGGGACTAGTGGGTACAATGAGCAGTTCTTC
abundance: NA; j_gene: TRBJ2-7; v_gene: TRBV2; d_gene: NA; CDR3aa: CASSAADSSYEQYF; CDR3nt: TGTGCCAGCAGTGCTGCTGACAGCTCCTACGAGCAGTACTTC
abundance: few; j_gene: TRBJ2-1; v_gene: TRBV19; d_gene: TRBD2; CDR3aa: CASTHSGGYNEQFF; CDR3nt: TGTGCCAGTACCCATAGCGGGGGATACAATGAGCAGTTCTTC
abundance: NA; j_gene: TRBJ2-3; v_gene: TRBV6-6; d_gene: TRBD2; CDR3aa: CASSSLAGTDTQYF; CDR3nt: TGTGCCAGCAGTTCACTAGCGGGAACAGATACGCAGTATTTT
abundance: few; j_gene: TRBJ2-2; v_gene: TRBV5-6; d_gene: TRBD2; CDR3aa: CASSLDAGGPTGELFF; CDR3nt: TGTGCCAGCAGCTTGGATGCGGGGGGGCCCACCGGGGAGCTGTTTTTT
abundance: NA; j_gene: TRBJ1-4; v_gene: TRBV30; d_gene: NA; CDR3aa: CAWRHNSFSEKLFF; CDR3nt: TGTGCCTGGAGACATAACAGCTTTTCGGAAAAACTGTTTTTT
abundance: few; j_gene: TRBJ2-3; v_gene: TRBV9; d_gene: TRBD2; CDR3aa: CASSVWSGGGTDTQYF; CDR3nt: TGTGCCAGCAGCGTCTGGAGTGGCGGGGGGACAGATACGCAGTATTTT
abundance: few; j_gene: TRBJ2-3; v_gene: TRBV6-1; d_gene: NA; CDR3aa: CASSEAGAASTDTQYF; CDR3nt: TGTGCCAGCAGTGAAGCGGGGGCAGCTAGCACAGATACGCAGTATTTT